This passage covers 9 T cell receptor beta chains from one sample sequenced in a study of blood T cell repertoires in COVID-19. Measured with immunoSEQ multiplex PCR; TCRdb has only the in-frame clones, and not every one. This table holds 60,000 to 90,000 clones, less than 85% found once. The sequenced material came from peripheral blood. The source of these receptors is a man aged 55 to 70 with acute or convalescent COVID-19.

V usage is TRBV6-1 and J usage is TRBJ2-1; 8 positions match TRBD2. This CDR3 contains 16 residues. V lost 1 base and J lost 7; bases outside the gene matches: 9. CDR1 and CDR2 from the germline V gene are MNHNS and SASEGT. CDR3 DNA sequence: TGTGCCAGCAGTGAAGATCGGACTAGCCCAGCGAATGAGCAGTTCTTC. Its translation: CASSEDRTSPANEQFF.

This clone has ten or more counts. The chain joins TRBV14 to TRBJ2-7; TRBD2 is a possible D gene (5 bases). The CDR3 extends over 14 amino acids. V lost 4 bases, J lost 2 bases, and 12 bases lay in between. Germline V gene lookup returns CDR1 SGHDN and CDR2 FVKESK. The CDR3 loop reads CASSRGGGTYEQYF. CDR3 coding DNA: TGTGCCAGCAGCCGAGGAGGTGGAACCTACGAGCAGTACTTC.

The chain links TRBV7-9 to TRBJ2-1, with D unresolved. CDR1 is SEHNR, CDR2 FQNEAQ, per germline (reference sequence). The CDR3 spans 16 residues. V was trimmed by 4 bases and J by 4 bases, leaving 17 bases between them. CDR3 sequence: CASSSLHEDNYNEQFF. The CDR3 DNA is TGTGCCAGCAGCTCGTTACACGAAGATAATTACAATGAGCAGTTCTTC.

This clone appeared a single time. The chain employs TRBV19 and TRBJ2-3; no definite D call. The CDR3 is 17 amino acids. Trimming removed 1 base from V and 0 bases from J, with 14 bases in between. Per the germline V gene, CDR1 is LNHDA and CDR2 is SQIVND (reference sequence). CDR3 DNA sequence: TGTGCCAGTAGTATAGGAGTTGTGAATCTTAGCACAGATACGCAGTATTTT. It translates to CASSIGVVNLSTDTQYF.

This clone was seen more than once but under ten times. V and J are TRBV4-1 and TRBJ1-2; possible D gene TRBD1, 5 bases. The CDR3 has 15 residues. V was cut by 0 bases and J by 4 bases, with 12 bases left in between. CDR1 is MGHRA and CDR2 is YSYEKL in the germline V gene. CDR3 loop: CASSQDGAATYGYTF. As DNA, the CDR3 is TGCGCCAGCAGCCAAGATGGGGCGGCTACCTATGGCTACACCTTC.

V gene TRBV12-3 or TRBV12-4 combines with J gene TRBJ2-7, with no clear D. Trimming removed 3 bases from V and 2 bases from J, with 5 bases in between. The CDR3 covers 12 residues. CDR3: CASSFRAYEQYF. The CDR3, as DNA: TGTGCCAGCAGTTTTCGCGCCTACGAGCAGTACTTC.

The gene calls are TRBV4-1 and TRBJ1-6, with D possibly TRBD1 on 5 matching bases. The V gene's germline CDR1 is MGHRA and CDR2 YSYEKL. The CDR3 extends over 18 amino acids. Deletions cut 4 bases from V and 2 bases from J, with 18 bases between. This CDR3 reads CASSPEGMQGTYNSPLHF. As DNA, the CDR3 is TGCGCCAGCAGCCCGGAGGGAATGCAGGGAACCTATAATTCACCCCTCCACTTT.

The V gene is TRBV5-4, the J gene TRBJ2-1; 7 bases are shared with TRBD1. CDR3 length: 12 residues. The germline CDR1 and CDR2 sequences are SGHNT and YYREEE (reference sequence). Germline trimming cut 6 bases from V and 5 bases from J; bases unmatched to any gene: 2. Here the CDR3 reads CASKQGNNEQFF. CDR3 coding DNA: TGTGCCAGCAAACAGGGGAACAATGAGCAGTTCTTC.

The CDR3 loop reads CASSQGAQSEKLFF. As DNA, the CDR3 is TGCGCCAGCAGCCAGGGGGCGCAGAGTGAAAAACTGTTTTTT. The chain links TRBV4-1 to TRBJ1-4; tentatively, D is TRBD1 (6 bases). The CDR3 spans 14 residues. V was shortened by 3 bases and J by 7 bases, with 12 bases between the two germline ends. The germline gives CDR1 MGHRA, CDR2 YSYEKL.